The clone carrying this TCR beta chain has only one observation. Germline CDR1 SNHLY, CDR2 FYNNEI. V lost 5 bases to trimming and J lost 3 bases, with 8 bases between them. The CDR3 length is 13 residues. This specimen comes from a study of T cell changes during pregnancy in multiple sclerosis. Assay used: immunoSEQ multiplex PCR; TCRdb lists only in-frame clones, some missing. The sample yields tens of thousands of clones, about 88% seen once. The receptor was derived from a female donor with multiple sclerosis, enrolled in a pregnancy study. The sample in question was CD8+ T cells from peripheral blood mononuclear cells, obtained before pregnancy. J is TRBJ1-5 and V is TRBV2; D remains ambiguous. Written as DNA, the CDR3 is TGTGCCAGCAGTCCAGGATTCAATCAGCCCCAGCATTTT. Translated, it gives CASSPGFNQPQHF.